A selection of T cell receptor beta chains follows, all from one sample in a study of tumor-infiltrating lymphocytes in primary liver carcinoma. TCRdb fed the multiplex PCR reads into MiXCR, producing one record per CDR3 protein. Of some 180,000 distinct CDR3 sequences listed, approximately 86% were seen once; the top ten hold approximately 18%. Sample: tumor tissue from primary liver carcinoma. These receptors were obtained from a man aged 40-55 years with primary liver carcinoma and hepatitis B virus infection. The CDR3 runs from the conserved cysteine through the conserved F or W. D genes are given only for firm matches. Size is omitted from some rows. Given values are once, few, many or a class for expanded clones.

D	V	J	size	DNA	CDR3
NA	TRBV29-1	TRBJ1-1	once	TGCAGTGTTGCCGGGAGGTGGGGCATGAACACTGAAGCTTTCTTT	CSVAGRWGMNTEAFF
TRBD2	TRBV4-3	TRBJ2-2	NA	TGCACCAGCAGCCAAACCACTAGCGGACATACGAACACCAGGGAGCTGTTTTTT	CTSSQTTSGHTNTRELFF
NA	TRBV6-1	TRBJ1-3	NA	TGTGTCACCTATACAAGGGGAAACGCCACCGTATATTTT	CVTYTRGNATVYF
NA	TRBV6-1	TRBJ2-7	NA	TGTGTCAGCAGCGTGAGGGGGGCCAACGAGCAGTACTTC	CVSSVRGANEQYF
NA	TRBV29-1	TRBJ2-2	NA	TGCAGCCACCTCGGTCCGGGACCCACCGGGGAGCTGTTTTTC	CSHLGPGPTGELFF
NA	TRBV20-1	TRBJ2-1	NA	TGCAGTGTTAGAGATCCTAGAGCCTACAATGAGCAGTTCTTC	CSVRDPRAYNEQFF
NA	TRBV6-6	TRBJ1-1	once	TGTGCCAGCAGTCGGGATCTGGACACTGAAGCTGTCTTT	CASSRDLDTEAVF
NA	TRBV11-2	TRBJ1-2	NA	TGTGCCAGCAGCTCCGTCAGGGGCTCCGCCTACACTTTC	CASSSVRGSAYTF
NA	TRBV29-1	TRBJ2-7	NA	TGCAGCGTTGAGGTGGGGACAAGGGTCCTCTCCTGCGAGCGGTATTTC	CSVEVGTRVLSCERYF
TRBD1	TRBV29-1	TRBJ2-1	NA	TGCAACTGCGCCCTGCCGACAGGGGGTTTCTACAATGAGCAGTTCTTC	CNCALPTGGFYNEQFF
NA	TRBV4-2	TRBJ2-7	NA	TGTGCCAGCGGACAAGTATGGCGCGGATCCTACGAGCAGTACTTC	CASGQVWRGSYEQYF
NA	TRBV6-2/TRBV6-3	TRBJ1-1	NA	TGTGCCACTCGGCGAGGGGGGATGAACACTGAAACCTTCTTT	CATRRGGMNTETFF
NA	TRBV7-9	TRBJ1-4	once	TGTGCCAGCAGCTTGGGGAGTGAAAAACTGTTTTTT	CASSLGSEKLFF
NA	TRBV5-6	TRBJ2-1	NA	TGTGCCAGCAACTTGGTTGCGGGAGCTGGGGGCAATGGGCAGTTCTTC	CASNLVAGAGGNGQFF
NA	TRBV30	TRBJ1-1	once	TGTGTCTGGAATGTATGGGGAGTTGCCACTGAAGCTTTCTTT	CVWNVWGVATEAFF
NA	TRBV5-1	TRBJ1-1	few	TGCGCCGGCAGCCTGGACGGCATGAACACTGAAGCTTTCTTT	CAGSLDGMNTEAFF
TRBD1	TRBV12-3/TRBV12-4	TRBJ2-3	NA	TGTGCCAGCAGTGCCCCGGGACAGGGGCCTGATAAGCAATATTTT	CASSAPGQGPDKQYF
NA	TRBV29-1	TRBJ2-5	NA	TGCAGCGTTGAAGGTCTCGGACAAGGAGAGACCCATTACTTC	CSVEGLGQGETHYF
TRBD2	TRBV29-1	TRBJ2-1	NA	TGCAATCACCGTACTAGCGGAGACTACAATCAGCAGTTCTTC	CNHRTSGDYNQQFF
TRBD2	TRBV4-1	TRBJ2-1	NA	TGCGCCAACAGCCCCAGAGGGATAGCGGGAGGGCGTAATGAGCAGTTCTTC	CANSPRGIAGGRNEQFF
NA	TRBV4-1	TRBJ1-5	NA	TGCGCCAGCAGCCAGGGGGTCTATAGCAATCAGCCCGAGCATTTT	CASSQGVYSNQPEHF
TRBD1	TRBV6-6	TRBJ2-6	NA	TGTACCAGCAGGCCTGGGACAGTAAATCTACGGGCCAACATCCTGACTTTC	CTSRPGTVNLRANILTF
NA	TRBV6-5	TRBJ2-1	NA	TGTGCCAGCAGTTACTCCAAGGCGACGGGGCCCTCCTACAATGAGCAGCTCTTC	CASSYSKATGPSYNEQLF
NA	TRBV29-1	TRBJ2-2	NA	TGCAGCGTTGGGACTATCACGGCGAACACCGGGGAGATGTTTTTT	CSVGTITANTGEMFF
NA	TRBV6-2/TRBV6-3	TRBJ2-2	NA	TGTGCCAGCAGCTCATATACCGGCGTGCTGTTTTTT	CASSSYTGVLFF